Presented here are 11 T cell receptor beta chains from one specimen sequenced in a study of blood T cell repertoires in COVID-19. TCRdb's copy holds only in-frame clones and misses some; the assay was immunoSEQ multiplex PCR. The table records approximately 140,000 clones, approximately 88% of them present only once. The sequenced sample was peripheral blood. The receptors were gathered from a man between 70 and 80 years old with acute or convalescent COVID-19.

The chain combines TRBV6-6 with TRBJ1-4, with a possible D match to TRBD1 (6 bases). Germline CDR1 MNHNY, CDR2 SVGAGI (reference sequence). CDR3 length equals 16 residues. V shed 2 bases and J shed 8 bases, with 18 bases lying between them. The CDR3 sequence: CASSYNAQGGREKLFF. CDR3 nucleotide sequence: TGTGCCAGCAGTTACAACGCCCAAGGGGGTAGGGAAAAACTGTTTTTT.

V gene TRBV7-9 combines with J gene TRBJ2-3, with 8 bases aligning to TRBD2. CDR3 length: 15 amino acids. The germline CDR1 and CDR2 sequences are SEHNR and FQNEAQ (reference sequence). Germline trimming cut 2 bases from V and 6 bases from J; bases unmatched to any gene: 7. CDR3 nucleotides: TGTGCCAGCAGCTTACACGGGGGGGCCGAGGATACGCAGTATTTT. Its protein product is CASSLHGGAEDTQYF.

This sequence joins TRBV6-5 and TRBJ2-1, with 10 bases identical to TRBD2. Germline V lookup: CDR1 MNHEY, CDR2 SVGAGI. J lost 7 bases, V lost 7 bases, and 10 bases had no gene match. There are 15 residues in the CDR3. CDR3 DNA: TGTGCCAGCACGTCTAGCGGGAGTGGAGCTAATGAGCAGTTCTTC. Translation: CASTSSGSGANEQFF.

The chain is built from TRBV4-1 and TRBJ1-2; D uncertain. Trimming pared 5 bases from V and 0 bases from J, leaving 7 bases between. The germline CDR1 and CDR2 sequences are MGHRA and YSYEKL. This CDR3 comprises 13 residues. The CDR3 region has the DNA TGCGCCAGCAGCTCAGAGGCTAACTATGGCTACACCTTC. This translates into CASSSEANYGYTF.

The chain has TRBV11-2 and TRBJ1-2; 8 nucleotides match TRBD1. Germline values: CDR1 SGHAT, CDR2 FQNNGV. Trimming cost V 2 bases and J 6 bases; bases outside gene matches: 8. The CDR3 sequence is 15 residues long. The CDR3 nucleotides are TGTGCCAGCAGCTTATCCGCAGGGGGCTTTGATGGCTACACCTTC. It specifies CASSLSAGGFDGYTF.

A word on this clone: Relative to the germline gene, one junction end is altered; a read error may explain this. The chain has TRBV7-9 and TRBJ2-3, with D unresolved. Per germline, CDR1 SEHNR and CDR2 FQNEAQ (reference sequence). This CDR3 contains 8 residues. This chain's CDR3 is CASSLTDF. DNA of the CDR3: TGTGCCAGCAGCTTAACGGATTTT.

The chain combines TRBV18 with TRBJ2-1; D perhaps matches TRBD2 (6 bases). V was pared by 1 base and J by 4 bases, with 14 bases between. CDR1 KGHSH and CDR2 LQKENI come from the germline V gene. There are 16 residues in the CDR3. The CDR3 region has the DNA TGTGCCAGCTCACCACGGTTGGCTAGCGAGTACAATGAGCAGTTCTTC. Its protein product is CASSPRLASEYNEQFF.

CDR3 in amino acids: CASSPQIIQAHNEQFF. The CDR3 nucleotides read TGTGCCAGCTCACCACAAATCATCCAGGCGCACAATGAGCAGTTCTTC. The chain joins TRBV18 to TRBJ2-1, with no clear D. The CDR3 is 16 amino acids. Germline CDR1 KGHSH, CDR2 LQKENI. Between the trimmed V and J ends, which lost 1 base and 5 bases, there was a span of 15 bases.

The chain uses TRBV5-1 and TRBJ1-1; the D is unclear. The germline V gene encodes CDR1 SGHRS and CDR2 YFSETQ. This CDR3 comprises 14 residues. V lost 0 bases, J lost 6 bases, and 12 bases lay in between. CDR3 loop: CASSLGGVEAEAFF. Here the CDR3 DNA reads TGCGCCAGCAGCTTGGGGGGAGTAGAGGCTGAAGCTTTCTTT.

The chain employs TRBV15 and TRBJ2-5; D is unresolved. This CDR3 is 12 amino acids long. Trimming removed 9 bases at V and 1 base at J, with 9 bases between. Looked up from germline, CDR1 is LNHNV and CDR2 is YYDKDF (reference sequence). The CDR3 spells CATSRVQETQYF. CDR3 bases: TGTGCCACGTCTCGGGTCCAAGAGACCCAGTACTTC. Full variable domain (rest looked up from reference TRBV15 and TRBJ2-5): DAMVIQNPRYQVTQFGKPVTLSCSQTLNHNVMYWYQQKSSQAPKLLFHYYDKDFNNEADTPDNFQSRRPNTSFCFLDIRSPGLGDTAMYLCATSRVQETQYFGPGTRLLVL.

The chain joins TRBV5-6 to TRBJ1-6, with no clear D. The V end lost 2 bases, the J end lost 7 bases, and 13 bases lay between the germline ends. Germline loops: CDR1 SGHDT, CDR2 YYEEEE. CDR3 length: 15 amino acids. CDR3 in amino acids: CASSLFERQNSPLHF. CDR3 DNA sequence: TGTGCCAGCAGCTTATTTGAGAGGCAGAATTCACCCCTCCACTTT. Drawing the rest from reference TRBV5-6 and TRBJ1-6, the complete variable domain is DAGVTQSPTHLIKTRGQQVTLRCSPKSGHDTVSWYQQALGQGPQFIFQYYEEEERQRGNFPDRFSGHQFPNYSSELNVNALLLGDSALYLCASSLFERQNSPLHFGNGTRLTVT.